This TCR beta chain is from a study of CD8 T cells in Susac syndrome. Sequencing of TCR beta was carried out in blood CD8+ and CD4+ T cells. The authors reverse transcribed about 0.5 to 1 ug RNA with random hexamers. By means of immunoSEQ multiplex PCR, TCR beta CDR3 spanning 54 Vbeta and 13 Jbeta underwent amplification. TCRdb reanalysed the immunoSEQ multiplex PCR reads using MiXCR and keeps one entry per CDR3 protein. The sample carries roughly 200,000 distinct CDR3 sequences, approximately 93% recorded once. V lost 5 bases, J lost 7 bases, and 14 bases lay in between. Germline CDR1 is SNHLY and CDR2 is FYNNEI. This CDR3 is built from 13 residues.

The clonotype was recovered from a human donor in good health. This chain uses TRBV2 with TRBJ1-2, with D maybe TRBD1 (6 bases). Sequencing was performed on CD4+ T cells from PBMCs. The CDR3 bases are TGTGCCAGCAGTAATCAGGGGCGAGTTGGCTACACCTTC. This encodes CASSNQGRVGYTF.